A single sample is the source of the 15 T cell receptor beta chains below, sequenced in a study of shared clonotypes between healthy human individuals. Profiling relied on immunoSEQ multiplex PCR, and the TCRdb table lists in-frame clones only, not all of them. The sample has roughly 2.5 million clones; over 85% are singletons. The sample taken for sequencing was naive CD4+ T cells sorted from blood. Subset in this sample: CD45RA+ positively selected. Source of these receptors: a man between 18 and 29 years old in good health.

Remarks on this clone: Different DNA sequences within this sample yield the same CDR3. The CDR3 sequence: CASSSDRSGNTIYF. The CDR3 DNA reads as TGCGCCAGCAGCTCGGACCGCTCTGGAAACACCATATATTTT. This chain connects TRBV5-1 to TRBJ1-3, with D unclear. V was clipped by 3 bases and J by 0 bases, with 7 bases between them. There are 14 residues in the CDR3. In germline, CDR1 is SGHRS, CDR2 YFSETQ.

The chain is built from TRBV27 and TRBJ1-6; D call uncertain. With 7 bases removed from V and 10 bases from J, the gap between germline ends came to 20 bases. This CDR3 contains 15 residues. The V gene's germline CDR1 is MNHEY and CDR2 SMNVEV (reference sequence). CDR3 coding DNA: TGTGCCAGCACCCCCAACGTAGGGTTTGGATCACCCCTCCACTTT. It yields the protein CASTPNVGFGSPLHF.

This chain links TRBV4-3 with TRBJ2-1, with 9 nucleotides matching TRBD1. The length of the CDR3 is 14 residues. Germline CDR1 LGHNA, CDR2 YSLEER. The V and J ends lost 4 bases and 10 bases, in that order; junction bases with no gene match: 8. CDR3 sequence reads: CASSPTGQGLEQFF. DNA for the CDR3: TGCGCCAGCAGCCCCACGGGACAGGGCCTCGAGCAGTTCTTC.

J is TRBJ1-2 and V is TRBV18, with 9 bases aligning to TRBD1. The CDR3 length is 15 residues. V shed 2 bases, J shed 7 bases, and the junction held 8 bases outside the gene matches. Germline V gene sequence: CDR1 KGHSH, CDR2 LQKENI. The CDR3 spells CASSPSMGQGFGYTF. The DNA of the CDR3 is TGTGCCAGCTCACCATCAATGGGACAGGGTTTTGGCTACACCTTC. Looking up the rest from reference TRBV18 and TRBJ1-2 gives the full variable domain: NAGVMQNPRHLVRRRGQEARLRCSPMKGHSHVYWYRQLPEEGLKFMVYLQKENIIDESGMPKERFSAEFPKEGPSILRIQQVVRGDSAAYFCASSPSMGQGFGYTFGSGTRLTVV.

The V gene is TRBV14, the J gene TRBJ2-7; D is uncertain. Germline CDR1 and CDR2: SGHDN and FVKESK. The CDR3 runs to 14 residues. With 1 base removed from V and 2 bases from J, the gap between germline ends came to 9 bases. CDR3 loop: CASSQVHRTYEQYF. CDR3 nucleotides: TGTGCCAGCAGCCAAGTGCACCGAACCTACGAGCAGTACTTC.

The rearrangement uses TRBV29-1 and TRBJ1-1; 10 positions agree with TRBD1. This CDR3 has 12 amino acids. Germline lookup yields CDR1 SQVTM and CDR2 ANQGSEA. The junction had 3 bases not matched to a gene; V was cut back by 4 bases and J by 7 bases. For the CDR3, the DNA is TGCAGCGTTGTAGGGACAGGGGATGAAGCTTTCTTT. It specifies CSVVGTGDEAFF. Complete variable domain (other parts from reference TRBV29-1 and TRBJ1-1): SAVISQKPSRDICQRGTSLTIQCQVDSQVTMMFWYRQQPGQSLTLIATANQGSEATYESGFVIDKFPISRPNLTFSTLTVSNMSPEDSSIYLCSVVGTGDEAFFGQGTRLTVV.

The chain couples TRBV10-2 to TRBJ2-3, with D possibly called TRBD1 or TRBD2 (5 bases each). The CDR3 is made up of 15 amino acids. Deletions cut 4 bases from V and 4 bases from J, with 15 bases between. Germline values: CDR1 WSHSY, CDR2 SAAADI. The CDR3 sequence: CASSALAGRADTQYF. CDR3 nucleotides: TGCGCCAGCAGTGCCTTGGCAGGGCGGGCAGATACGCAGTATTTT.

Points on this clone: The same CDR3 can be traced to other DNA sequences in this sample. The J gene is TRBJ2-3, the V gene TRBV7-2, with 7 bases that match TRBD2. V lost 3 bases and J lost 4; bases outside the gene matches: 1. The CDR3 extends over 13 amino acids. Per the germline V gene, CDR1 is SGHTA and CDR2 is FQGNSA. CDR3 amino acids: CASSLAGADTQYF. The DNA for the CDR3 is TGTGCCAGCAGCTTGGCGGGGGCAGATACGCAGTATTTT. The full variable domain, its missing parts supplied by reference TRBV7-2 and TRBJ2-3, is GAGVSQSPSNKVTEKGKDVELRCDPISGHTALYWYRQSLGQGLEFLIYFQGNSAPDKSGLPSDRFSAERTGGSVSTLTIQRTQQEDSAVYLCASSLAGADTQYFGPGTRLTVL.

As DNA, the CDR3 is TGCGCCAGCAGCCGGGCGGGGGTGTCAGAGACCCAGTACTTC. Translation gives CASSRAGVSETQYF. The chain uses TRBV5-1 and TRBJ2-5; 7 nucleotides line up with TRBD2. The CDR3 is made up of 14 amino acids. Germline CDR1 is SGHRS and CDR2 is YFSETQ. The junction had 7 bases not matched to a gene; V was cut back by 4 bases and J by 4 bases. The variable domain in full, with the rest retrieved from reference TRBV5-1 and TRBJ2-5, is KAGVTQTPRYLIKTRGQQVTLSCSPISGHRSVSWYQQTPGQGLQFLFEYFSETQRNKGNFPGRFSGRQFSNSRSEMNVSTLELGDSALYLCASSRAGVSETQYFGPGTRLLVL.

J is TRBJ2-1 and V is TRBV6-4; D is undetermined. Germline V gene sequence: CDR1 MRHNA, CDR2 SNTAGT. The CDR3 sequence is 10 residues long. Trimming shortened V by 4 bases and J by 13 bases, and 8 bases separated the two germline ends. The CDR3 spells CASSVQRQFF. The CDR3 DNA reads TGTGCCAGCAGTGTCCAGCGTCAGTTCTTC.

The V call is TRBV29-1, the J call TRBJ1-4, with D perhaps TRBD1 (5 bases). The V end lost 4 bases, the J end lost 4 bases, and 10 bases lay between the germline ends. The CDR3 length is 13 residues. The V gene's germline CDR1 is SQVTM and CDR2 ANQGSEA. The CDR3 DNA follows: TGCAGCGTTGGACAGAGACTTAATGAAAAACTGTTTTTT. Its protein is CSVGQRLNEKLFF.

V gene TRBV11-3 combines with J gene TRBJ2-1; tentative D call: TRBD1 (6 bases). Germline V CDR1 and CDR2: SGHNT, YENEEA. The CDR3 extends over 15 amino acids. V lost 4 bases and J 4 bases, leaving 14 bases between the germline ends. Here the CDR3 reads CASSYGTSTYNEQFF. In DNA form, the CDR3 reads TGTGCCAGCAGCTACGGGACATCCACTTACAATGAGCAGTTCTTC.

This chain connects TRBV6-6 to TRBJ2-7; the D gene is possibly TRBD2 (6 bases). This CDR3 contains 13 residues. The germline V and J ends were trimmed by 7 bases and 3 bases, with 13 bases remaining between them. Germline loops: CDR1 MNHNY, CDR2 SVGAGI (reference sequence). The CDR3 bases are TGTGCCAGCACCGGGAGCGACTACTACGAGCAGTACTTC. Its protein is CASTGSDYYEQYF.

This chain uses TRBV7-9 with TRBJ2-7; 9 bases fit TRBD1. The germline V gene has CDR1 SEHNR and CDR2 FQNEAQ (reference sequence). The J segment lost 0 bases and the V segment lost 3 bases, leaving 3 bases of the junction unmatched. The CDR3 spans 15 residues. The CDR3 here is CASSFGQGSSYEQYF. CDR3 bases: TGTGCCAGCAGCTTCGGACAGGGGAGCTCCTACGAGCAGTACTTC.

As regards this clone: In the same sample, other DNA sequences code for this CDR3. The chain recombines TRBV5-1 with TRBJ2-7; D gene ambiguous. Germline loops: CDR1 SGHRS, CDR2 YFSETQ. Trimming removed 0 bases at V and 2 bases at J, with 9 bases between. The CDR3 has 14 residues. The CDR3 here is CASSLAGRAYEQYF. The CDR3 DNA is TGCGCCAGCAGCTTGGCGGGCCGGGCCTACGAGCAGTACTTC.